Presented here are 25 T cell receptor beta chains from one specimen sequenced in a study of cytomegalovirus exposure and HLA in healthy donors (dated 2017 in TCRdb). Library creation used the immunoSEQ multiplex PCR assay. For the multiplex PCR, a mixture combining 60 forward primers for TCR Vbeta segments and 13 reverse primers for TCR Jbeta segments was used. The source is immuneACCESS, and TCRdb retained only in-frame sequences with V and J called. Part of the clones is not carried over; for the studies checked, unresolved V genes explain less than half of this, and the remainder is unexplained. This sample lists some 110,000 clones; 83% were detected once. 5% to 6.5% of the sample goes to the ten largest clones. The sample taken for sequencing was PBMCs. The receptors here all came from a man aged 18 to 35 in good health and CMV-seronegative.

The chain uses TRBV7-2 and TRBJ2-7, with 12 nucleotides matching TRBD2. The CDR3 runs 18 residues. The trim removed 5 bases at V and 1 base at J, leaving 12 bases unmatched. The germline CDR1 and CDR2 sequences are SGHTA and FQGNSA. CDR3 residues: CASSARLKLAGGSYEQYF. The CDR3 bases are TGTGCCAGCAGCGCTCGCCTCAAACTAGCGGGAGGATCCTACGAGCAGTACTTC.

The chain combines TRBV11-3 with TRBJ2-7, with unresolved D. V shed 3 bases and J shed 2 bases, with 14 bases lying between them. Germline CDR1 reads SGHNT; CDR2 reads YENEEA. CDR3 size: 15 residues. CDR3 in amino acids: CASSFTTGYTYEQYF. As DNA, the CDR3 is TGTGCCAGCAGCTTCACGACGGGTTATACCTACGAGCAGTACTTC.

The J gene is TRBJ1-1, the V gene TRBV14; TRBD1 aligns across 7 bases. Per germline, CDR1 SGHDN and CDR2 FVKESK. There are 17 residues in the CDR3. The V and J ends lost 2 bases and 0 bases, in that order; junction bases with no gene match: 9. The CDR3 DNA reads TGTGCCAGCAGCCAACTCTCGACAGGGTCCATGAACACTGAAGCTTTCTTT. Its translation is CASSQLSTGSMNTEAFF.

The genes are TRBV30 and TRBJ1-5, with D hard to call. This CDR3 is built from 13 residues. Trimming took off 2 bases at V and 1 base at J, with 6 bases between the two ends. The germline V gene has CDR1 GTSNPN and CDR2 SVGIG (reference sequence). The CDR3: CAWSTGSNQPQHF. CDR3 coding DNA: TGTGCCTGGAGTACCGGGAGCAATCAGCCCCAGCATTTT.

The chain has TRBV19 and TRBJ1-2; 9 bases are shared with TRBD1. Germline CDR1 is LNHDA and CDR2 is SQIVND (reference sequence). Germline trimming cut 8 bases from V and 0 bases from J; bases unmatched to any gene: 10. The CDR3 totals 16 residues. CDR3: CASYGQGRKANYGYTF. The CDR3 DNA is TGTGCCAGTTACGGACAGGGGCGGAAGGCTAACTATGGCTACACCTTC.

This chain uses TRBV6-5 with TRBJ2-5, with D uncertain. Germline values: CDR1 MNHEY, CDR2 SVGAGI. This CDR3 has 15 residues. V lost 2 bases and J lost 2, with 12 bases in between. CDR3 sequence: CASSYRGAPQETQYF. CDR3 in DNA: TGTGCCAGCAGTTACAGAGGTGCACCGCAAGAGACCCAGTACTTC.

This clone has only one observation. The chain couples TRBV18 to TRBJ2-7; D is perhaps TRBD1 (6 bases). The V and J ends lost 5 bases and 7 bases respectively, with 18 bases between them. The length of the CDR3 is 14 residues. Germline lookup yields CDR1 KGHSH and CDR2 LQKENI. CDR3 DNA sequence: TGTGCCAGCTCATACCACCTGGACAGTGAGGAGCAGTACTTC. Translating it yields CASSYHLDSEEQYF.

J is TRBJ2-7 and V is TRBV4-1, with D maybe TRBD1 (6 bases). Trimming took 0 bases from V and 6 from J, leaving 21 bases between them. The CDR3 contains 17 residues. In germline, CDR1 is MGHRA, CDR2 YSYEKL. The CDR3: CASSQEYGTHAVREQYF. CDR3 sequence (DNA): TGCGCCAGCAGCCAAGAGTACGGGACACATGCAGTCCGCGAGCAGTACTTC.

V usage is TRBV6-1 and J usage is TRBJ2-3; 7 nucleotides match TRBD2. With V trimmed by 0 bases and J by 4 bases, 7 bases remained unmatched. The CDR3 runs to 16 residues. CDR1 and CDR2 (germline): MNHNS, SASEGT. As DNA, the CDR3 is TGTGCCAGCAGTGAAGCGGGGGGACTAATCTCAGATACGCAGTATTTT. It translates to CASSEAGGLISDTQYF.

The chain links TRBV5-1 to TRBJ2-5; 9 bases are a match to TRBD1. Germline values: CDR1 SGHRS, CDR2 YFSETQ. After removal of 3 bases from V and 4 bases from J, the junction contained 4 bases not matched to a gene. CDR3 length equals 14 residues. This CDR3 is CASSSTGGPETQYF. Here the CDR3 DNA reads TGCGCCAGCAGCTCCACAGGGGGCCCAGAGACCCAGTACTTC.

The chain combines TRBV11-1 with TRBJ1-1, with 8 bases fitting TRBD1. CDR3 size: 17 residues. CDR1 is SGHAT and CDR2 is FQDESV in the germline V gene (reference sequence). The junction had 15 bases not matched to a gene; V was cut back by 5 bases and J by 4 bases. In nucleotides, the CDR3 is TGTGCCAGCAGCACCGACAGGGGCGGTCCCCCAGTCACTGAAGCTTTCTTT. Protein sequence: CASSTDRGGPPVTEAFF.

V usage is TRBV4-2 and J usage is TRBJ2-1; 12 positions match TRBD2. Germline CDR1 and CDR2: LGHNA and YNFKEQ. The junction had 14 bases not matched to a gene; V was cut back by 0 bases and J by 5 bases. The CDR3 has 20 amino acids. For the CDR3, the DNA is TGTGCCAGCAGCCAAGATCGACTAGCGGGAGTTTCGGAGACCCACAATGAGCAGTTCTTC. Protein sequence: CASSQDRLAGVSETHNEQFF.

The chain carries TRBV19 and TRBJ1-5; 10 bases are a match to TRBD1. The V gene end was trimmed by 7 bases and the J gene end by 6 bases; junction bases not matched to a gene: 9. There are 15 residues in the CDR3. CDR1 is LNHDA and CDR2 is SQIVND in the germline V gene (reference sequence). CDR3 amino acids: CASKDGQGDVQPQHF. The CDR3, as DNA: TGTGCCAGTAAGGACGGACAGGGGGACGTTCAGCCCCAGCATTTT.

This chain links TRBV5-1 with TRBJ2-2; 7 positions agree with TRBD1. CDR3 size: 13 residues. Germline V gene sequence: CDR1 SGHRS, CDR2 YFSETQ. Trimming took 2 bases from V and 6 from J; bases not matched to a gene: 1. In nucleotides, the CDR3 is TGCGCCAGCAGCTTAACAGGGGCCGGGGAGCTGTTTTTT. Protein sequence: CASSLTGAGELFF.

The rearrangement uses TRBV4-1 and TRBJ2-7; 9 bases agree with TRBD1. CDR1 MGHRA and CDR2 YSYEKL come from the germline V gene. The CDR3 sequence is 16 residues long. J lost 0 bases, V lost 3 bases, and 6 bases had no gene match. The CDR3 DNA reads TGCGCCAGCAGCCAGTCGACAGGGGGGAGCTCCTACGAGCAGTACTTC. This translates into CASSQSTGGSSYEQYF.

This chain links TRBV7-2 with TRBJ2-7, with a weak D call TRBD2 (5 bases). The CDR3 loop spans 12 amino acids. With 5 bases removed from V and 4 bases from J, the gap between germline ends came to 9 bases. Germline CDR1 and CDR2: SGHTA and FQGNSA. The CDR3 region has the DNA TGTGCCAGCAGCCACGGGATGTACGAGCAGTACTTC. Translating it yields CASSHGMYEQYF.

V gene TRBV6-5 combines with J gene TRBJ2-1; D ambiguous. Per the germline V gene, CDR1 is MNHEY and CDR2 is SVGAGI. The V end lost 4 bases, the J end lost 6 bases, and 19 bases lay between the germline ends. The CDR3 is made up of 16 amino acids. Here the CDR3 reads CASSSSGLGLGNEQFF. In nucleotides, the CDR3 is TGTGCCAGCAGTTCTTCCGGTCTTGGGCTGGGCAATGAGCAGTTCTTC.

This sequence joins TRBV30 and TRBJ2-6; D call uncertain. The CDR3 has 15 residues. Trimming left V 4 bases short and J 0 bases short, with 10 bases between. Germline CDR1 reads GTSNPN; CDR2 reads SVGIG (reference sequence). CDR3 in DNA: TGTGCCTGGAACAGCCTTAGCTCTGGGGCCAACGTCCTGACTTTC. Encoded protein: CAWNSLSSGANVLTF.

J is TRBJ1-6 and V is TRBV28, with a weak D call TRBD1 (5 bases). V was shortened by 4 bases and J by 8 bases, with 21 bases between the two germline ends. CDR3 size: 17 residues. Germline V gene data show CDR1 as MDHEN and CDR2 as SYDVKM. The CDR3 is CASSSPPGDPGDSPLHF. Written as DNA, the CDR3 is TGTGCCAGCAGTTCTCCCCCGGGGGATCCGGGTGATTCACCCCTCCACTTT. Together with reference TRBV28 and TRBJ1-6, the CDR3 gives the full variable domain: DVKVTQSSRYLVKRTGEKVFLECVQDMDHENMFWYRQDPGLGLRLIYFSYDVKMKEKGDIPEGYSVSREKKERFSLILESASTNQTSMYLCASSSPPGDPGDSPLHFGNGTRLTVT.

This clone has just a few counts. This chain connects TRBV5-1 to TRBJ1-2, with a possible D match to TRBD1 (6 bases). The CDR3 covers 15 residues. The V gene's germline CDR1 is SGHRS and CDR2 YFSETQ. V gave up 3 bases and J gave up 0 bases, with 12 bases separating them. The CDR3 is CASSSNRDTNYGYTF. CDR3 sequence (DNA): TGCGCCAGCAGCTCAAATCGGGACACTAACTATGGCTACACCTTC. The whole variable domain, remainder taken from reference TRBV5-1 and TRBJ1-2, is KAGVTQTPRYLIKTRGQQVTLSCSPISGHRSVSWYQQTPGQGLQFLFEYFSETQRNKGNFPGRFSGRQFSNSRSEMNVSTLELGDSALYLCASSSNRDTNYGYTFGSGTRLTVV.

This chain joins TRBV27 and TRBJ2-3, with a tentative D call TRBD1 (6 bases). Germline CDR1 is MNHEY and CDR2 is SMNVEV (reference sequence). The CDR3 consists of 14 residues. The V and J ends lost 6 bases and 3 bases respectively, with 13 bases between them. In DNA form, the CDR3 reads TGTGCCAGCAGGTACAGGGTTTTAACAGATACGCAGTATTTT. Residues: CASRYRVLTDTQYF.

This chain links TRBV14 with TRBJ2-3; TRBD2 matches at 9 bases. V gave up 5 bases and J gave up 7 bases; unmatched junction bases: 7. Germline CDR1 is SGHDN and CDR2 is FVKESK. The CDR3 totals 14 residues. The DNA of the CDR3 is TGTGCCAGCAGCTCTAGCGGGATAGTGAATACGCAGTATTTT. Its protein is CASSSSGIVNTQYF.

The chain has TRBV9 and TRBJ2-5, with 8 nucleotides matching TRBD2. J gave up 7 bases and V 0 bases, and 2 bases lay outside the gene matches. From germline, CDR1 is SGDLS and CDR2 YYNGEE. This CDR3 is built from 13 residues. Here the CDR3 DNA reads TGTGCCAGCAGCGTAGGGAGCGGGAGGACCCAGTACTTC. Amino acids: CASSVGSGRTQYF.

The chain employs TRBV2 and TRBJ2-1; 7 bases agree with TRBD2. Trimming took 3 bases from V and 9 from J; bases not matched to a gene: 5. Germline V gene sequence: CDR1 SNHLY, CDR2 FYNNEI. The CDR3 extends over 13 amino acids. The CDR3 nucleotides read TGTGCCAGCAGTGAGGGGGGGGGTGGTGAGCAGTTCTTC. Translation gives CASSEGGGGEQFF.

The chain is built from TRBV7-2 and TRBJ1-1, with a possible D match to TRBD1 (5 bases). V was trimmed by 5 bases and J by 2 bases, leaving 15 bases between them. Germline CDR1 is SGHTA and CDR2 is FQGNSA. The CDR3 runs to 15 residues. The CDR3 bases are TGTGCCAGCAGCACCCAATCAGGGCGAAACACTGAAGCTTTCTTT. It encodes CASSTQSGRNTEAFF.